This TCR beta chain was recorded in a study of tumour-infiltrating T cells in Burkitt lymphoma. Study-level information: Overall and progression-free survival were predicted by productive clonality.

TCRdb's table, derived via immunoSEQ multiplex PCR, lists solely in-frame clones and lacks some. The repertoire consists of 2,500 to 3,000 clones, with around 80% occurring once and the leading ten covering around an eighth. The V and J ends lost 6 bases and 0 bases respectively, with 9 bases between them. This CDR3 is 13 amino acids long. Germline V gene data show CDR1 as MNHEY and CDR2 as SMNVEV (reference sequence). The sample consisted of tumor tissue. This rearrangement joins TRBV27 to TRBJ2-7; TRBD1 might be the D (6 bases). The TCR was taken from a human donor with diffuse large B-cell lymphoma. CDR3 sequence (DNA): TGTGCCAGCAGACAGGGATCCTCCTACGAGCAGTACTTC. Protein: CASRQGSSYEQYF.